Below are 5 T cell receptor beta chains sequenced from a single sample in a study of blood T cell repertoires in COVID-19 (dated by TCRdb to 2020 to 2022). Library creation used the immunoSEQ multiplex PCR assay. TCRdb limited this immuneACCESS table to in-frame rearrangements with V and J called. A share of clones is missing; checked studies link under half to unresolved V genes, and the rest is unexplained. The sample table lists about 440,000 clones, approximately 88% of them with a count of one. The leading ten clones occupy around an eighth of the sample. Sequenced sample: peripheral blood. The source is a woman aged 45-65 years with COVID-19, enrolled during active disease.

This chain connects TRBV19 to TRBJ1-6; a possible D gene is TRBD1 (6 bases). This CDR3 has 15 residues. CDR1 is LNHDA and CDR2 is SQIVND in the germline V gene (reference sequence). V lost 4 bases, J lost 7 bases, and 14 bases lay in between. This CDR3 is CASSTGGSRNSPLHF. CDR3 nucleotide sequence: TGTGCCAGTAGTACGGGGGGCAGTAGGAATTCACCCCTCCACTTT.

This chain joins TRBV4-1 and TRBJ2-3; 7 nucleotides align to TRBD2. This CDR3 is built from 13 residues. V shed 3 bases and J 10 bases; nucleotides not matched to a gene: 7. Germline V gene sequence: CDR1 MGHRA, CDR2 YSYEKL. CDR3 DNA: TGCGCCAGCAGCCAGGCCCTCAGCGGGGCGCAGTATTTT. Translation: CASSQALSGAQYF.

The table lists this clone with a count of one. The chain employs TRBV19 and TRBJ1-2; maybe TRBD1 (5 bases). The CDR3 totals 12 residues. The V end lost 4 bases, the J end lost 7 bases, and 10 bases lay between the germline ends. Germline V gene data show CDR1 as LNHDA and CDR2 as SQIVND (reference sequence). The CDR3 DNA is TGTGCCAGTAGTACCAGGGAGGGTGGCTACACCTTC. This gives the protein CASSTREGGYTF.

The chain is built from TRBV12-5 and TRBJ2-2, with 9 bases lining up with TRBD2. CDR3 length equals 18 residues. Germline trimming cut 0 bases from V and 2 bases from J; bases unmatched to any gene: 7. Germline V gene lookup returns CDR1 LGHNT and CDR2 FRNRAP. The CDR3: CASGLVIGGGANTGELFF. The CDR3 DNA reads TGTGCTAGTGGTTTGGTAATAGGCGGGGGGGCCAACACCGGGGAGCTGTTTTTT.

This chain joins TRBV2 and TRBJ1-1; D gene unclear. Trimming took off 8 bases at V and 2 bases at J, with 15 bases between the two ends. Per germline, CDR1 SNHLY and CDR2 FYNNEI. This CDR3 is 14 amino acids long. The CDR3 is CASESGSLNTEAFF. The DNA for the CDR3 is TGTGCCAGCGAGTCGGGATCTCTTAACACTGAAGCTTTCTTT.